This T cell receptor (beta chain) originates from a study of response to subunit inactivated influenza vaccine. V trimming: 4 bases; J trimming: 7 bases; junction bases outside the gene matches: 12. The CDR3 loop spans 15 amino acids. Germline-derived CDR1 and CDR2 are SGHRS and YFSETQ. TCRdb analysed the RT-PCR reads with MiXCR anew, one entry per CDR3 protein. The sample shows about 540,000 distinct CDR3 sequences, 12% to 15% of them seen only once. This clonotype was counted between two and nine times. The target antigen is unknown. General study results and limits: Few additional T cells are recruited per seasonal influenza vaccination, authors suggested.

The sequencing here drew on PBMCs from blood, taken 12 days after vaccination. The chain recombines TRBV5-1 with TRBJ1-2; 8 positions match TRBD1. This clonotype was sampled from a man aged 45-65 years who received an inactivated influenza vaccine. CDR3 bases: TGCGCCAGCAGCCCTCCGGACAGGGTAGGGAGTGGCTACACCTTC. Its translation is CASSPPDRVGSGYTF. Complete variable domain (other parts from reference TRBV5-1 and TRBJ1-2): KAGVTQTPRYLIKTRGQQVTLSCSPISGHRSVSWYQQTPGQGLQFLFEYFSETQRNKGNFPGRFSGRQFSNSRSEMNVSTLELGDSALYLCASSPPDRVGSGYTFGSGTRLTVV.